This TCR beta chain comes out of a study of cytomegalovirus exposure and HLA in healthy donors. Broader study findings: When analyzed later, the rates of TCR association showed variation by HLA locus, with DRB1 the most and HLA-C the fewest.

As for this clone: Its specificity is not known.

V gave up 4 bases and J gave up 3 bases; unmatched junction bases: 5. The CDR3 has 15 residues. CDR1 SGDLS and CDR2 YYNGEE come from the germline V gene. The study ran its PCR with 60 Vbeta and 13 Jbeta primers. Original methodology: A follow-up analysis tallied around 80 million unique TCR beta chains, roughly 11 million shared. Here immunoSEQ multiplex PCR was the method, and the copy in TCRdb shows in-frame clones only, minus some. From that table come the V and J calls and clone size; the DNA was used to work out D and trimming. The table has 100,000 to 150,000 clones, about 70% seen once; the top ten hold around 7.2%.

This clonotype was sampled from a male donor in good health and CMV-seronegative. The specimen sequenced was PBMCs. The rearrangement links TRBV9 to TRBJ2-1, with TRBD2 matching 9 bases. The CDR3 is CASSNSGGFYNEQFF. The DNA of the CDR3 is TGTGCCAGCAGCAATAGCGGGGGATTCTACAATGAGCAGTTCTTC. The whole variable domain, filled in from reference TRBV9 and TRBJ2-1, reads DSGVTQTPKHLITATGQRVTLRCSPRSGDLSVYWYQQSLDQGLQFLIQYYNGEERAKGNILERFSAQQFPDLHSELNLSSLELGDSALYFCASSNSGGFYNEQFFGPGTRLTVL.